This T cell receptor (beta chain) was captured in a study of T cells in Graves' hyperthyroidism and ophthalmopathy (dated by TCRdb to the late 2010s). With regard to the full study: A discovery cohort of about 95 patients, about 43 with Graves' ophthalmopathy and 55 to 60 with stable Graves' hyperthyroidism, was used to find distinguishing TCR V-J signatures. The 100 discovery patients were divided at random into training and test sets in a 7:3 ratio. In addition, the study compared T-cell repertoires in thyroid tissue and in blood from five or six Graves' hyperthyroidism patients. Prospective prediction of ophthalmopathy was tested in an independent validation cohort consisting of 18 to 20 hyperthyroidism patients and around 16 patients who later progressed to ophthalmopathy. Once sampling was done, hyperthyroidism patients were given methimazole at a starting dose of 30 mg daily, whereas ophthalmopathy patients were given high-dose intravenous methylprednisolone. According to the paper, TCR Vbeta CDR3 sequencing was carried out on 120 to 150 peripheral blood samples, which came from 40 to 45 ophthalmopathy, around 74 hyperthyroidism and about 17 progressor patients.

Any patient with an uncontrolled infection, another autoimmune disease, pregnancy or lactation was excluded. Diagnoses were based on clinical symptoms, serum thyroxine and TRAb, thyroid ultrasound and orbital computed tomography. Total RNA was extracted with Trizol reagent, and quality was checked on an Agilent 2100 Bioanalyzer. Here is what the overall study found, with its caveats: In cross-validation, a model built on a 13 V-J signature told ophthalmopathy apart from stable hyperthyroidism with under 90% sensitivity and around 84% specificity, and in testing the same model reached 80%/75%. Most expanded thyroid clonotypes (frequency above 0.001) were also detected in blood, a finding suggesting that blood repertoires may reflect thyroid immune responses. No statistical method was used to fix the sample size in advance, and group allocation was not hidden from the investigators. During validation, the model predicted progression to ophthalmopathy a median of about 6.5 months ahead of onset, with 70.59% sensitivity and 72% to 80% specificity.

In the germline V gene (reference sequence), CDR1 corresponds to DFQATT and CDR2 to SNEGSKA. Inclusive of the bounding cysteine and phenylalanine, the CDR3 is 15 residues long. CDR3 DNA only is kept here, 45 bases in frame from base 1. V trim: 6 bases; J trim: 5 bases; unmatched bases: 10. In regard to this clonotype: Its target antigen remains unknown. The input lacks base qualities; no much larger clone sits a single base away.

The TCR beta CDR3 regions were amplified from RNA transcripts. A first-round RT-PCR of the TCR CDR3 used the HTBI primer set with the Qiagen OneStep RT-PCR kit. Libraries were constructed in a second round of multiplex PCR, after which size selection and purification were performed. Sequencing of the libraries was done on an Illumina HiSeq2000 using paired-end 100 bp reads. As for the authors' bioinformatics: Raw data were processed with SOAPnuke, discarding reads with adapters, uncalled bases, mean Phred below 15, or no exact constant-primer or identifier match. COPE v1.2.5 was used to merge the high-quality paired reads, and each unique nucleotide sequence was defined as a clonotype. Clonotypes were aligned to IMGT TRBV, TRBD and TRBJ reference segments using MiTCR v1.1. The analysis was restricted to V-J combinations with a frequency above 0.0001, which together covered 99% to 99.2% of the repertoires. A TCS score was defined as the ratio between F50 (clonal expansion) and ExV (chaos), using BLOSUM62-based TCRdist between CDR3 peptides within each V-J. Welch's t-statistics and random forest reduced around 520 V-J features to 13, which were used in a naive Bayes classifier (R e1071). The Morisita-Horn index was used to measure how similar the thyroid and blood repertoires were. TCRdb itself trimmed the public reads at Q25 with fastp, ran MiXCR and retained productive beta chains. Each CDR3 protein gets just one entry, which takes the most common genes and DNA from the rows behind it. The V and J calls reflect TCRdb's pipeline rather than the authors' work. Present in this sample are a few hundred thousand distinct CDR3 sequences, about 45% of which were seen just once. The ten largest clones add up to 35% to 50% of the sample.

The sample was peripheral blood or thyroid tissue (not recorded which). This chain joins TRBV20-1 to TRBJ2-5; the junction holds 12 bases that match TRBD1. This TCR derives from an adult woman with Graves' disease, either hyperthyroidism or ophthalmopathy (not recorded which). The DNA sequence is TGCAGTGCCACGGGACAGGGGGCGCGGGGCGAGACCCAGTACTTC. Its amino acids are CSATGQGARGETQYF.